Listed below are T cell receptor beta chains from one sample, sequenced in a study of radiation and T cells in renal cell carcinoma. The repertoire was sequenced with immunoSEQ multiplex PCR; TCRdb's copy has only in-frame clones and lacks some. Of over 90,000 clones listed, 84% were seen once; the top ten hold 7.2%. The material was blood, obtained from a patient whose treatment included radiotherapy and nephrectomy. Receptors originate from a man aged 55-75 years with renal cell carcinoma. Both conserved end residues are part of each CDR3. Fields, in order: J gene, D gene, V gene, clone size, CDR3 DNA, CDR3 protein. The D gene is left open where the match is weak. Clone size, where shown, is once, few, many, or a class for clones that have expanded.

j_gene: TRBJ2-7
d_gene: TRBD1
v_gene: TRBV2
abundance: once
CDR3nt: TGTGCCAGCAGTGAATGGGAGACAGGGACCTACGAGCAGTACTTC
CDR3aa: CASSEWETGTYEQYF

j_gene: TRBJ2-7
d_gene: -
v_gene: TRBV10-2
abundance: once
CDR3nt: TGCGCCAGCAGTGAGCGACGCGAGCAGTACTTC
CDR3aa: CASSERREQYF

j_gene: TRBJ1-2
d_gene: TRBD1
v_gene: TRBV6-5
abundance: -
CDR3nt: TGTGCCAGCAGTTACCTGACAGGGGGCGACGGCTACACCTTC
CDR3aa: CASSYLTGGDGYTF

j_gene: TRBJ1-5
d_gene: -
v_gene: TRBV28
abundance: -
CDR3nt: TGTGCCAGCAGTTTTATCGGGAGCAATCAGCCCCAGCATTTT
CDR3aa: CASSFIGSNQPQHF

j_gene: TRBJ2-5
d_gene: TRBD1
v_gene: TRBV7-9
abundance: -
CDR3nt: TGTGCCAGCAGCCCCCGGACAGGGGGGAGCAAAGAGACCCAGTACTTC
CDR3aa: CASSPRTGGSKETQYF

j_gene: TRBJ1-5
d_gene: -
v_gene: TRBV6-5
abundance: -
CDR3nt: TGTGCCAGCAGTAGCCGGGACAGCAATCAGCCCCAGCATTTT
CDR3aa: CASSSRDSNQPQHF

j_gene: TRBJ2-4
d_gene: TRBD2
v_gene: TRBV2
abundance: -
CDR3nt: TGTGCCAGCAGACCGGGGGTAGCGGGAGAATTAACCAAAAACATTCAGTACTTC
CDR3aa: CASRPGVAGELTKNIQYF

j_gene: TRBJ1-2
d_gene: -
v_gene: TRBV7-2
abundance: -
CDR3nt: TGTGCCAGCAGCTCGGACTACAGGGTTTATGGCTACACCTTC
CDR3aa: CASSSDYRVYGYTF

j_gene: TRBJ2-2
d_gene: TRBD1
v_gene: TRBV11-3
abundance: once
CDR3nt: TGTGCCAGCAGCTTGGGACAGGGGGCGGACACCGGGGAGCTGTTTTTT
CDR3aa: CASSLGQGADTGELFF

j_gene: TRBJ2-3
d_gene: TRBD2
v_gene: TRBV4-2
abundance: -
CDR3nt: TGTGCCAGCCGGACTAGCGGGATGACAGATACGCAGTATTTT
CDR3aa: CASRTSGMTDTQYF

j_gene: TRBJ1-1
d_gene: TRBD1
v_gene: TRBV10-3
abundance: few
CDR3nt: TGTGCCATCAGTGAGCGGACAGGCGAATACACTGAAGCTTTCTTT
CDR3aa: CAISERTGEYTEAFF

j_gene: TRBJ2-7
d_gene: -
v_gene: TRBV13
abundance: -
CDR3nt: TGTGCCAGTAAGTTCTACGAGCAGTACTTC
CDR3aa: CASKFYEQYF

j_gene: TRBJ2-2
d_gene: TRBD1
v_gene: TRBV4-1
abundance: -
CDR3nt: TGCGCCAGCAGCCAAGTACCGTCCAGGGGGCTTACCGGGGAGCTGTTTTTT
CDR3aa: CASSQVPSRGLTGELFF

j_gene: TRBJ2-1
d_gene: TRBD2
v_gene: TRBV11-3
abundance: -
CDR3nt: TGTGCCAGCAGCCCTGGGACTAGCGGGAGGGTTCAGTTCTTC
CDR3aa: CASSPGTSGRVQFF

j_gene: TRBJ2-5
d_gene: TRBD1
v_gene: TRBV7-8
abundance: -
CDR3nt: TGTGCCAGCAGATTCGACAGGGTGGGCCAAGAGACCCAGTACTTC
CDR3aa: CASRFDRVGQETQYF

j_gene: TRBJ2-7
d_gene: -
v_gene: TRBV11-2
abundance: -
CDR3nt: TGTGCCAGCAGTTCCACTACAGGGAACTACGAGCAGTACTTC
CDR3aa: CASSSTTGNYEQYF

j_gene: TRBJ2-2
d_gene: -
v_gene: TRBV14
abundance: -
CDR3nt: TGTGCCAGCAGCCAAGATCTAACCGGGGAGCTGTTTTTT
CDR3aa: CASSQDLTGELFF

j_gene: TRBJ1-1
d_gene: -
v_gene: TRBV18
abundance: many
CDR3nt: TGTGCCAGCTCACCATCGATGGACAGTATGAACACTGAAGCTTTCTTT
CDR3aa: CASSPSMDSMNTEAFF

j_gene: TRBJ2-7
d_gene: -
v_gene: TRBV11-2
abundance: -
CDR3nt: TGTGCCAGCAGCCGATTAGAAGATGTCTGGGAAGGGACCTACGAGCAGTACTTC
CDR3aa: CASSRLEDVWEGTYEQYF

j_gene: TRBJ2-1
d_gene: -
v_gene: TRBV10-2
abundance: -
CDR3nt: TGCGCCAGCAGTGAATTTAGCAGGGCCTACAATGAGCAGTTCTTC
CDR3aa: CASSEFSRAYNEQFF

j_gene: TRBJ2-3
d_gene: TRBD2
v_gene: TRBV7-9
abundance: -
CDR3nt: TGTGCCAGCAGCTGGACTAGCGGGAGTACAGATACGCAGTATTTT
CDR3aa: CASSWTSGSTDTQYF

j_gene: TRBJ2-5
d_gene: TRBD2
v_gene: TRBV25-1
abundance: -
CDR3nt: TGTGCCAGCAGCCCTAGCGGGAGAAGGGAGACCCAGTACTTC
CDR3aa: CASSPSGRRETQYF

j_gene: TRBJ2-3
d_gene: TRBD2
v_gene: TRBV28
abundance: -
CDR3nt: TGTGCCAGCAGTGTTGGACTAGCGGGAGTGGGAGATACGCAGTATTTT
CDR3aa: CASSVGLAGVGDTQYF

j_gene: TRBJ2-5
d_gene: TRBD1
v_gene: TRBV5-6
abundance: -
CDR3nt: TGTGCCAGCAGACCAGGGACAGCCCCAACCCAGTACTTC
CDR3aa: CASRPGTAPTQYF

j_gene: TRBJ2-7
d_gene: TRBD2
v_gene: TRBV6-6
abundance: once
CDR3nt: TGTGCCAGCAGAGGACTAGCGGGAGGCTACGAGCAGTACTTC
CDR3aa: CASRGLAGGYEQYF

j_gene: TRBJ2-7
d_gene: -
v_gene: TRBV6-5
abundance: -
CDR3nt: TGTGCCAGCAGTAGAACGGGTACCTCCTACGAGCAGTACTTC
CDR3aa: CASSRTGTSYEQYF

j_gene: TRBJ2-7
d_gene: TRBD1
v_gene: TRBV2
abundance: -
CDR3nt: TGTGCCAGCAGTGAAGCAGGACAGGGTAGGCACGAGCAGTACTTC
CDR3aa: CASSEAGQGRHEQYF

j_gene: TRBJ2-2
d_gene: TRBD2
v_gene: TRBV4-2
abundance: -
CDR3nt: TGTGCCAGCAGCCAAGGAGGAGTGATAGCGGGAGTCAGCACCGGGGAGCTGTTTTTT
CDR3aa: CASSQGGVIAGVSTGELFF

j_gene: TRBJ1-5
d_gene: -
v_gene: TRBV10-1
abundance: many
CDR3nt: TGCGCCAGCTCCACAGGAGTGGGTCAGCCCCAGCATTTT
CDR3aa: CASSTGVGQPQHF

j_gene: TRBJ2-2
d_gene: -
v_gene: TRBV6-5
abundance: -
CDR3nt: TGTGCCAGCAGTTACGGGGATCGGGACACCGGGGAGCTGTTTTTT
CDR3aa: CASSYGDRDTGELFF

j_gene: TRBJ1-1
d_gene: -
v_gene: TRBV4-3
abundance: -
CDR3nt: TGCGCCAGCAGCCAAGGGGGAGTAACTGAAGCTTTCTTT
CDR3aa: CASSQGGVTEAFF